Following are 16 T cell receptor beta chains from one sample sequenced in a study of tumor-infiltrating lymphocytes in primary liver carcinoma (dated by TCRdb to the late 2010s). Total RNA and DNA were co-extracted without cell sorting from roughly 20-30 mg of bulk tissue using the AllPrep DNA/RNA mini kit. Sequencing was performed on an Illumina HiSeq 2500. Using a constant-region primer and ProtoScript II reverse transcriptase, TCRbeta-specific cDNA was reverse-transcribed from approximately 0.55 ug total RNA. Construction of the TCRbeta libraries relied on three nested rounds of multiplex PCR, following a slightly modified ARM-PCR procedure. Multiplex TRBV1-TRBV30 forward primers and a Cbeta reverse primer were used in the first two PCR rounds, each of which was run for approximately 11 cycles. TCRdb reworked the public reads: Q25 trimming with fastp, MiXCR clone assembly, productive beta chains retained. Entries that share a CDR3 protein sequence are merged under the most common genes and DNA. In all, the sample holds fewer than 80,000 distinct CDR3 sequences, and under 75% of those were seen once. The top ten hold more than 25% of the sample.

The sample was tumor-adjacent normal liver tissue. The receptors originated from a man aged 35 to 55 with primary liver carcinoma and hepatitis B virus infection.

This clonotype was detected many times. V usage is TRBV5-4 and J usage is TRBJ2-1; 10 bases are shared with TRBD2. After removal of 4 bases from V and 5 bases from J, the junction contained 9 bases not matched to a gene. The CDR3 covers 16 residues. Per the germline V gene, CDR1 is SGHNT and CDR2 is YYREEE (reference sequence). The CDR3 sequence is CASSVVTSGLNNEQFF. Here the CDR3 DNA reads TGTGCCAGCAGCGTGGTGACTAGCGGGCTTAACAATGAGCAGTTCTTC.

Concerning this clonotype itself: The germline gene is not matched at one end of the junction; a read error may be the cause. The chain carries TRBV6-6 and TRBJ2-7; possible D gene TRBD1, 8 bases. The CDR3 has 14 amino acids. CDR1 is MNHNY and CDR2 is SVGAGI in the germline V gene (reference sequence). The CDR3: CARSYLGEGQEQCF. Here the CDR3 DNA reads TGTGCCAGAAGTTACTTGGGGGAGGGACAGGAGCAGTGCTTC.

By share, this clonotype ranks as medium-sized. The V gene is TRBV11-2, the J gene TRBJ2-1, with a tentative D call TRBD2 (5 bases). With 4 bases removed from V and 7 bases from J, the gap between germline ends came to 11 bases. This CDR3 is built from 13 residues. The germline V gene encodes CDR1 SGHAT and CDR2 FQNNGV. CDR3 in amino acids: CASSSEGANEQFF. The CDR3 nucleotides are TGTGCCAGCAGCTCTGAGGGAGCGAATGAGCAGTTCTTC.

In regard to this clonotype: A much bigger clone sits one base away, suggesting this may be a read error. V is TRBV6-2 or TRBV6-3 and J is TRBJ2-6; TRBD2 is a possible D gene (6 bases). Germline CDR1 reads MNHEY; CDR2 reads SVGEGT. There are 16 residues in the CDR3. In DNA, the CDR3 is TGTGCCAGCAGTTACGCGGGACTCTCTGGGGCCAACGTCCTGAATTTC. Translating it yields CASSYAGLSGANVLNF.

For this clonotype: Germline and junction disagree at one end, which may indicate a read error. The J gene is TRBJ1-2, the V gene TRBV12-3 or TRBV12-4, with D possibly matching TRBD1 (6 bases). This CDR3 is 15 amino acids long. The CDR3 sequence: CANSLPGQGKRGYTF. The CDR3 coding sequence is TGTGCCAACAGTTTGCCGGGACAAGGAAAGCGTGGCTACACCTTC.

This clonotype has just one count. It may be a read error: a sequence one base away is much more abundant. V gene TRBV10-1 combines with J gene TRBJ2-5; D gene uncertain. This CDR3 has 13 residues. The germline V gene encodes CDR1 WNHNN and CDR2 SYGVQD (reference sequence). CDR3 protein: CASSDNSKEIQHF. CDR3 DNA sequence: TGCGCCAGCAGTGATAACAGTAAAGAGATCCAGCACTTC.

This chain connects TRBV5-6 to TRBJ2-1; 8 bases align to TRBD2. J lost 2 bases, V lost 8 bases, and 12 bases had no gene match. The germline V gene has CDR1 SGHDT and CDR2 YYEEEE. CDR3 size: 16 residues. The CDR3 is CASSREGLSTYNEQFF. Here the CDR3 DNA reads TGTGCCAGTAGCCGGGAGGGACTCAGCACCTACAATGAGCAGTTCTTC. The full variable domain, rest sourced from reference TRBV5-6 and TRBJ2-1, is DAGVTQSPTHLIKTRGQQVTLRCSPKSGHDTVSWYQQALGQGPQFIFQYYEEEERQRGNFPDRFSGHQFPNYSSELNVNALLLGDSALYLCASSREGLSTYNEQFFGPGTRLTVL.

The chain carries TRBV7-9 and TRBJ1-5, with D tentatively TRBD1 (6 bases). Trimming shortened V by 8 bases and J by 5 bases, and 13 bases separated the two germline ends. The V gene's germline CDR1 is SEHNR and CDR2 FQNEAQ (reference sequence). This CDR3 region has 13 residues. Written as DNA, the CDR3 is TGTGCCAGCGAGGGGACACCAGATCAGCCCCAGCATTTT. Protein: CASEGTPDQPQHF.

About this clonotype itself: An end of the junction differs from the germline gene, which may be a read error. The chain has TRBV14 and TRBJ2-7; 8 bases align to TRBD2. This CDR3 region has 14 residues. From germline, CDR1 is SGHDN and CDR2 FVKESK. CDR3 sequence (DNA): TGTGCCAGCAGCCTACTAGCGGACTCCTACGAGCAATACTTC. It encodes CASSLLADSYEQYF. The full variable domain, completed using reference TRBV14 and TRBJ2-7, is EAGVTQFPSHSVIEKGQTVTLRCDPISGHDNLYWYRRVMGKEIKFLLHFVKESKQDESGMPNNRFLAERTGGTYSTLKVQPAELEDSGVYFCASSLLADSYEQYFGPGTRLTVT.

Remarks on this clonotype: At one end, the junction sequence differs from germline, possibly due to a read error. The chain combines TRBV12-3 or TRBV12-4 with TRBJ2-5; either TRBD1 or TRBD2 may fit D (5 bases each). The CDR3 extends over 16 amino acids. The CDR3: CAQQHPGTERSETQYF. The CDR3 bases are TGTGCCCAGCAGCATCCAGGGACCGAGCGTTCAGAGACCCAATACTTC.

With respect to this clonotype: Given a much more abundant clone one base away, this may be a read error. The gene calls are TRBV14 and TRBJ2-5; D unclear. Germline lookup yields CDR1 SGHDN and CDR2 FVKESK. The CDR3 consists of 13 residues. The CDR3 nucleotides read TGTGCCAGCAGCGGGTTTCTCCAAAAGACCCAGTACTTC. As protein: CASSGFLQKTQYF.

Of note for this clonotype: This may come from a read error, since a much larger clone is one base off. This chain connects TRBV4-3 to TRBJ2-5; D might be TRBD1 (5 bases). Looked up from germline, CDR1 is LGHNA and CDR2 is YSLEER. The CDR3 sequence is 14 residues long. Trimming took off 11 bases at V and 5 bases at J, with 21 bases between the two ends. The CDR3: CADSQEEYLETQYF. The CDR3 nucleotides are TGCGCCGACAGCCAAGAGGAGTACTTGGAGACCCAGTACTTC.

As regards this clonotype: This likely comes from a read error, as the CDR3 has no conserved phenylalanine or tryptophan at its end. The J gene is TRBJ2-7, the V gene TRBV5-4; 12 nucleotides align to TRBD2. Germline CDR1 SGHNT, CDR2 YYREEE (reference sequence). The CDR3 sequence is 14 residues long. V gave up 6 bases and J gave up 9 bases; unmatched junction bases: 10. In nucleotides, the CDR3 is TGTGCCAGCACCTACGGGACTAGCGGGTCAGGGCAGTACCTC. Its translation: CASTYGTSGSGQYL.

In regard to this clonotype: At one end, the junction sequence differs from germline, possibly due to a read error. The chain recombines TRBV28 with TRBJ1-5; the D gene is possibly TRBD1 (6 bases). The CDR3 consists of 14 residues. CDR1 and CDR2 (germline): MDHEN, SYDVKM. CDR3 sequence: CANSGQYSNRPQHF. The DNA of the CDR3 is TGTGCCAACAGCGGACAGTATAGCAATCGGCCCCAGCATTTT.

About this clonotype: This clone may be a read error of a much larger clone one base away. V is TRBV11-2 and J is TRBJ1-6; perhaps TRBD1 as D (5 bases). Per the germline V gene, CDR1 is SGHAT and CDR2 is FQNNGV. This CDR3 comprises 16 residues. The CDR3 loop reads CSSSFAAGAANSPLHF. The CDR3 DNA reads TGTTCCAGCAGTTTCGCCGCCGGGGCAGCGAATTCACCCCTCCACTTT.

The CDR3 loop is CASSPRAAMNTEAFF. CDR3 DNA sequence: TGTGCCAGCAGTCCACGGGCAGCAATGAACACTGAAGCTTTCTTT. The chain has TRBV6-1 and TRBJ1-1; D is unresolved. V was pared by 5 bases and J by 0 bases, with 13 bases between. Germline V CDR1 and CDR2: MNHNS, SASEGT. The CDR3 spans 15 residues.